This is a list of T cell receptor beta chains from one sample in a study of immune evolution from preneoplasia to lung adenocarcinoma. Generated by immunoSEQ multiplex PCR, the TCRdb table keeps only in-frame clones and is missing some. This sample has about 6,500 clones, with over 65% found just once. The specimen sequenced was FFPE lung adenocarcinoma in situ tissue. The source is a donor of 70 years or more with lung adenocarcinoma. Both conserved end residues are part of each CDR3. The D gene is left open where the match is weak. Size tells how often a clone was seen (once, few, many) or the class of an expanded clone, and some rows leave it out.

>TRBJ2-1|-|-|TRBV4-1
TGCGCCAGCAGCCCCGGGGCCCGCTCCTACAATGAGCAGTTCTTC
CASSPGARSYNEQFF
>TRBJ2-1|-|TRBD1|TRBV7-3
TGTGCCAGCAGCCCCTACAGGGGTGATGAGCAGTTCTTC
CASSPYRGDEQFF
>TRBJ2-7|-|-|TRBV27
TGTGCCAGCAGTTTATCCTGGGCTGAGGAGCAGTACTTC
CASSLSWAEEQYF
>TRBJ2-2|-|-|TRBV19
TGTGCCAGTAGTATAGATCTGGAACAGGTTCACACCGGGGAGCTGTTTTTT
CASSIDLEQVHTGELFF
>TRBJ1-5|-|TRBD1|TRBV12-5
TGTGCTAGTGGACCGGGACAGTCAGAAAGTCAGCCCCAGCATTTT
CASGPGQSESQPQHF
>TRBJ1-1|-|-|TRBV2
TGTGCCAGCGGGACGGCTAACACTGAAGCTTTCTTT
CASGTANTEAFF
>TRBJ1-6|few|-|TRBV25-1
TGTGCCAGCACCTCAGCGGGGTGGAGTTCACCCCTCCACTTT
CASTSAGWSSPLHF
>TRBJ2-5|-|-|TRBV21-1
TGTGCCAGCAGCACCCCTAGCGGGAGGGCCTTAGAGACCCAGTACTTC
CASSTPSGRALETQYF
>TRBJ1-1|large|-|TRBV2
TGTGCCAGCGCAGAGGGGAACACTGAAGCTTTCTTT
CASAEGNTEAFF
>TRBJ2-5|once|TRBD1|TRBV19
TGTGCCAGTAAACAGGGGGAGACCCAGTACTTC
CASKQGETQYF
>TRBJ1-4|-|-|TRBV6-1
TGTGCCAGCAGTGTCGACCCCGAGGGGGAAAAACTGTTTTTT
CASSVDPEGEKLFF
>TRBJ1-2|-|-|TRBV11-2
TGTGCCAGCAGCCCAAACAGGGCGTGGTATGGCTACACCTTC
CASSPNRAWYGYTF
>TRBJ2-3|-|TRBD2|TRBV4-2
TGTGCCAGCAGCCGGACTAGCGGGGGGACAGGGGGGGATACGCAGTATTTT
CASSRTSGGTGGDTQYF
>TRBJ2-7|few|-|TRBV2
TGTGCCAGCAGTGAAGCGGGGGTCAGGGGCTACGAGCAGTACTTC
CASSEAGVRGYEQYF
>TRBJ1-2|few|TRBD1|TRBV19
TGTGCCAGTAGGGGAACAGGGGGCGTCTATGGCTACACCTTC
CASRGTGGVYGYTF
>TRBJ2-7|-|TRBD2|TRBV5-4
TGTGCCAGCAGCTTGGCCGGGACTAGGGCCCCCTACGAGCAGTACTTC
CASSLAGTRAPYEQYF
>TRBJ1-1|-|-|TRBV15
TGTGCCACCAGCAGAGATCGGACAGCTAACGCTGAAGCTTTCTTT
CATSRDRTANAEAFF
>TRBJ1-5|few|TRBD1|TRBV6-1
TGTGCCAGCAGTGACAGGGGGAAGGATCAGCCCCAGCATTTT
CASSDRGKDQPQHF
>TRBJ2-1|-|-|TRBV13
TGTGCCAGCAGATCCGGGGGTTACAATGAGCAGTTCTTC
CASRSGGYNEQFF
>TRBJ2-5|-|-|TRBV30
TGTGCCTGCAGGGTAGGGATAGAGACCCAGTACTTC
CACRVGIETQYF
>TRBJ1-5|-|TRBD1|TRBV19
TGTGCCAGTAACCCAAGGACAGGGGTTTATAGCAATCAGCCCCAGCATTTT
CASNPRTGVYSNQPQHF
>TRBJ1-6|-|TRBD1|TRBV29-1
TGCAGCGTTGATACAGGGGAGGGTTCACCCCTCCACTTT
CSVDTGEGSPLHF
>TRBJ2-6|-|TRBD1|TRBV4-1
TGCGCCAGCAGCCAGAGGACAGGGGGCAACTCTGGGGCCAACGTCCTGACTTTC
CASSQRTGGNSGANVLTF
>TRBJ1-3|-|-|TRBV5-1
TGCGCCAGCAGCATAGCCAGCTCACCTGGAAACACCATATATTTT
CASSIASSPGNTIYF
>TRBJ1-5|-|-|TRBV10-3
TGTGCCATCAGTGAGTCGGAAGTCTCCAACCCGAGTTTT
CAISESEVSNPSF
>TRBJ2-1|medium-sized|-|TRBV4-1
TGCGCCAGCAGCCAAGAGTTTGACGAGCAGTTCTTC
CASSQEFDEQFF
>TRBJ1-2|-|-|TRBV5-6
TGTGCCAGCAGCTTGTCATCAGGTTTTTCTGGCTACACCTTC
CASSLSSGFSGYTF
>TRBJ2-6|-|-|TRBV6-1
TGTGCCAGCAGTACTATACCCTCTGGGGCCAACGTCCTGACTTTC
CASSTIPSGANVLTF
>TRBJ1-2|once|TRBD1|TRBV5-4
TGTGCCAGCAGATCCGCAGGGGGGAGTGGTTATGGCTACACCTTC
CASRSAGGSGYGYTF
>TRBJ2-7|-|-|TRBV20-1
TGCAGTGCTAGTGTCTACGAGCAGTACTTC
CSASVYEQYF
>TRBJ2-5|-|-|TRBV6-5
TGTGCCAGCAGTCTGGCAGGGGGCGGGAGGGAGACCCAGTACTTC
CASSLAGGGRETQYF
>TRBJ2-7|-|-|TRBV28
TGTGCCGGCTCCTCCGGGACACGAGACTACGAGCAGTACTTC
CAGSSGTRDYEQYF
>TRBJ1-2|few|-|TRBV5-1
TGCGCCAGCAGCCCCTCCCTGAGCGGCGGCTACACCTTC
CASSPSLSGGYTF
>TRBJ1-5|few|-|TRBV6-4
TGTGCCAGCAGTCCTGAACAGAGGCAGCCCCAGCATTTT
CASSPEQRQPQHF
>TRBJ2-1|-|TRBD2|TRBV14
TGTGCCAGCAGCCAGCGGGAGGTCACCTACAATGAGCAGTTCTTC
CASSQREVTYNEQFF
>TRBJ1-5|-|-|TRBV12-2
TGTGCAAGTCGCTTAGGGGACAGGGGCCAGGCGCACTATCAGCCCCAGCATTTT
CASRLGDRGQAHYQPQHF
>TRBJ1-1|-|TRBD1|TRBV29-1
TGCAGCGTCCGGGACAGGGTTGTGGGCACTGAAGCTTTCTTT
CSVRDRVVGTEAFF
>TRBJ2-5|-|TRBD2|TRBV29-1
TGCAGCGTGGCCCCTAGCGGGGCCGCCAAGGCCCAGTACTTC
CSVAPSGAAKAQYF
>TRBJ1-1|-|-|TRBV5-1
TGCGCCAGCAGCTTGGCGGCCTGGGGAAGGGCTGAAGCTTTCTTT
CASSLAAWGRAEAFF
>TRBJ2-3|-|-|TRBV27
TGTGCCAGCAGTTTATTAGGCCTCGGGCCCCCTCACACAGATACGCAGTATTTT
CASSLLGLGPPHTDTQYF